The 13 T cell receptor beta chains listed next were all sequenced from one sample in a study of shared clonotypes between healthy human individuals. CD8 cells regarded as naive lacked CD45RO, were positively chosen for CCR7, and omitted terminally differentiated effector memory CD45RA+ cells. Using immunoSEQ multiplex PCR, the repertoire was profiled, and TCRdb retains in-frame clones only, with some absent. The table has about 2.1 million clones, over 85% seen once. The sequencing input was naive CD8+ T cells from PBMCs. The receptors were gathered from a man younger than 30 in good health. Some clones in this sample may be carry-over from other donors' samples.

The chain has TRBV27 and TRBJ2-7, with a weak D call TRBD1 (5 bases). Germline assignment: CDR1 MNHEY and CDR2 SMNVEV (reference sequence). The CDR3 runs to 17 residues. The ends were cut back, 2 bases at V and 2 bases at J, with 19 bases in the middle. This CDR3 reads CASSLQISQVDTYEQYF. The CDR3 DNA follows: TGTGCCAGCAGTTTACAAATATCACAGGTCGACACCTACGAGCAGTACTTC.

Regarding this clone: Other DNA sequences within the sample encode an identical CDR3. The V and J genes are TRBV27 and TRBJ2-3; the D is unclear. Germline values: CDR1 MNHEY, CDR2 SMNVEV (reference sequence). With 7 bases removed from V and 4 bases from J, the gap between germline ends came to 6 bases. The CDR3 covers 11 residues. CDR3 region: CASIHADTQYF. DNA for the CDR3: TGTGCCAGCATTCACGCAGATACGCAGTATTTT.

This chain links TRBV27 with TRBJ1-4; weak D call: TRBD1 (6 bases). The CDR3 has 14 amino acids. Trimming removed 7 bases from V and 7 bases from J, with 16 bases in between. The germline V gene encodes CDR1 MNHEY and CDR2 SMNVEV (reference sequence). The CDR3: CASKLDSRGEKLFF. In DNA form, the CDR3 reads TGTGCCAGCAAATTGGACAGTCGAGGTGAAAAACTGTTTTTT. Variable domain in full (rest from reference TRBV27 and TRBJ1-4): EAQVTQNPRYLITVTGKKLTVTCSQNMNHEYMSWYRQDPGLGLRQIYYSMNVEVTDKGDVPEGYKVSRKEKRNFPLILESPSPNQTSLYFCASKLDSRGEKLFFGSGTQLSVL.

The J gene is TRBJ1-1, the V gene TRBV27; 8 nucleotides agree with TRBD1. The CDR3 has 15 amino acids. The germline CDR1 and CDR2 sequences are MNHEY and SMNVEV (reference sequence). The trim removed 6 bases at V and 7 bases at J, leaving 13 bases unmatched. The CDR3 sequence: CASRGTGTPRSEAFF. CDR3 coding DNA: TGTGCCAGCAGGGGGACAGGCACCCCACGGAGTGAAGCTTTCTTT.

The chain is built from TRBV11-2 and TRBJ2-7; D remains unclear. The V end was cut by 3 bases, the J end by 2 bases, with 14 bases between. CDR1 and CDR2 (germline): SGHAT, FQNNGV. CDR3 length: 15 amino acids. CDR3 loop: CASSLVRANAYEQYF. CDR3 DNA: TGTGCCAGCAGCTTGGTTCGCGCGAACGCCTACGAGCAGTACTTC.

The rearrangement uses TRBV10-3 and TRBJ2-3, with 14 bases lining up with TRBD2. CDR1 and CDR2 (germline): ENHRY, SYGVKD. The V and J ends lost 4 bases and 4 bases, in that order; junction bases with no gene match: 4. The CDR3 spans 16 residues. CDR3 sequence (DNA): TGTGCCATCAGTGGCTGGACTAGCGGGAGGCCAGATACGCAGTATTTT. Its translation: CAISGWTSGRPDTQYF.

The chain is built from TRBV7-9 and TRBJ2-7; tentative D call: TRBD1 (5 bases). The germline V gene encodes CDR1 SEHNR and CDR2 FQNEAQ (reference sequence). The V and J ends lost 3 bases and 6 bases respectively, with 15 bases between them. The CDR3 is 14 amino acids. CDR3 coding DNA: TGTGCCAGCAGCTTCCCGCTGACAGAATCCGAGCAGTACTTC. Translation: CASSFPLTESEQYF.

The chain links TRBV9 to TRBJ2-3; possible D gene TRBD1, 6 bases. This CDR3 comprises 15 residues. The germline V gene encodes CDR1 SGDLS and CDR2 YYNGEE. Deletions cut 0 bases from V and 6 bases from J, with 14 bases between. CDR3 DNA sequence: TGTGCCAGCAGCGTAGTGATGGGGGCATCTGATACGCAGTATTTT. This codes for CASSVVMGASDTQYF.

V is TRBV5-5 and J is TRBJ2-7; 10 bases line up with TRBD2. V lost 0 bases, J lost 3 bases, and 6 bases stayed unmatched. Per germline, CDR1 SGHKS and CDR2 YYEKEE (reference sequence). The CDR3 contains 16 residues. CDR3 nucleotides: TGTGCCAGCAGCTTGGATCTAGCGGGAGACTACTACGAGCAGTACTTC. Translated: CASSLDLAGDYYEQYF.

This rearrangement joins TRBV7-9 to TRBJ2-5; 13 bases fit TRBD2. Losses at the gene ends were 4 bases for V and 0 bases for J; bases not matched to a gene: 2. The CDR3 spans 16 residues. Germline CDR1 and CDR2: SEHNR and FQNEAQ (reference sequence). CDR3 residues: CASSSGTSGNQETQYF. The DNA of the CDR3 is TGTGCCAGCAGCTCCGGGACTAGCGGGAACCAAGAGACCCAGTACTTC.

J is TRBJ2-7 and V is TRBV9; the match to TRBD1 covers 7 bases. Germline V CDR1 and CDR2: SGDLS, YYNGEE. V lost 6 bases and J lost 3; bases outside the gene matches: 6. The CDR3 consists of 13 residues. DNA for the CDR3: TGTGCCAGCAATCCCACAGGGGACTACGAGCAGTACTTC. Its protein product is CASNPTGDYEQYF.

The CDR3 loop is CASREQFIYTEAFF. As DNA, the CDR3 is TGTGCCAGTAGGGAACAGTTTATTTACACTGAAGCTTTCTTT. The chain joins TRBV19 to TRBJ1-1; D unresolved. Trimming removed 6 bases from V and 3 bases from J, with 14 bases in between. Germline values: CDR1 LNHDA, CDR2 SQIVND (reference sequence). This CDR3 has 14 amino acids.

This clone was seen a few times. V gene TRBV28 combines with J gene TRBJ2-2, with D possibly TRBD1 on 5 matching bases. The germline V gene encodes CDR1 MDHEN and CDR2 SYDVKM. The CDR3 totals 13 residues. V was cut by 8 bases and J by 6 bases, with 13 bases left in between. The CDR3 region is CASAKGRAGELFF. CDR3 sequence (DNA): TGTGCCAGCGCTAAGGGGCGCGCCGGGGAGCTGTTTTTT.